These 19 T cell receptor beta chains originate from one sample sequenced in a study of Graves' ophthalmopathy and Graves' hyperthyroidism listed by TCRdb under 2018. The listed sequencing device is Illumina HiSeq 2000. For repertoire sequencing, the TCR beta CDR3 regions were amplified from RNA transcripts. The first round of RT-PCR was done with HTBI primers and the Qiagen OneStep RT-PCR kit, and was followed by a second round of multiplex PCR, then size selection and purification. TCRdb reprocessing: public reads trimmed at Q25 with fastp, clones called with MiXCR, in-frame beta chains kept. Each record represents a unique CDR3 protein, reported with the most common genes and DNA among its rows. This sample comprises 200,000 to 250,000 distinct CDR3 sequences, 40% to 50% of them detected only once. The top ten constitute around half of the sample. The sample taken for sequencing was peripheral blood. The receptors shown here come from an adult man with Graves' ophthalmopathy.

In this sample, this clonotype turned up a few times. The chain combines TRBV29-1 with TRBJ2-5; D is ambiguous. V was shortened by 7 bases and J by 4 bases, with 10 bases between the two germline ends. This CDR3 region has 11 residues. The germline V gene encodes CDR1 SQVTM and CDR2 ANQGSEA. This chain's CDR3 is CSAHWGETQYF. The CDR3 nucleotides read TGCAGCGCTCACTGGGGAGAGACCCAGTACTTC.

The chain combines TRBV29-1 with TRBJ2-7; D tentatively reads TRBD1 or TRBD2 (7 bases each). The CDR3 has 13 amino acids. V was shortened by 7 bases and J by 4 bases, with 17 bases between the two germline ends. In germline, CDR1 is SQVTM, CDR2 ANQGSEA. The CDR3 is CSAREGARYEQYF. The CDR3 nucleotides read TGCAGCGCAAGGGAGGGGGCGAGATACGAGCAGTACTTC.

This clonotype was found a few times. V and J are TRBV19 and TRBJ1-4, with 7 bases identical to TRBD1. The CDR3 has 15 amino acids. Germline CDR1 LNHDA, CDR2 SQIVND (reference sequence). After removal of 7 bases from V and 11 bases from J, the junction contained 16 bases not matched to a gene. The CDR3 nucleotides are TGTGCCAGTACCCCTCCTGGAGGAGGGGGCGAGAAACTGTTTTTT. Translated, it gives CASTPPGGGGEKLFF.

The CDR3 region is CAISYTPANSPLHF. The CDR3 bases are TGTGCCATCAGTTACACTCCGGCTAATTCACCCCTCCACTTT. The J gene is TRBJ1-6, the V gene TRBV10-3; D gene ambiguous. The CDR3 runs to 14 residues. V was shortened by 5 bases and J by 6 bases, with 11 bases between the two germline ends. Per germline, CDR1 ENHRY and CDR2 SYGVKD.

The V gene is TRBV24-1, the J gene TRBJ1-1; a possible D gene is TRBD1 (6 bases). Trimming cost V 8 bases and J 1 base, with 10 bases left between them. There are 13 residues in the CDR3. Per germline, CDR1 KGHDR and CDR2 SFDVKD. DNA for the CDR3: TGTGCCACCACGGGACACGGGAACACTGAAGCTTTCTTT. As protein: CATTGHGNTEAFF.

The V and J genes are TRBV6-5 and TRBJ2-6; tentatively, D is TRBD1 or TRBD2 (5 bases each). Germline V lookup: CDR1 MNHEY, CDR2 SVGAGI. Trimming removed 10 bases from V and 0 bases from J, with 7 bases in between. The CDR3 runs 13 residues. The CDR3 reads CATGASGANVLTF. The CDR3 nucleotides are TGTGCCACCGGGGCCTCTGGGGCCAACGTCCTGACTTTC.

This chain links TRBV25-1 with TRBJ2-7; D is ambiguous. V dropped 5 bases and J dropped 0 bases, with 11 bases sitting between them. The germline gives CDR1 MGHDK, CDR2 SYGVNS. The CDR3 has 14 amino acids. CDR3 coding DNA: TGTGCCAGCAGTTTATTCCGTGACTCCTACGAGCAGTACTTC. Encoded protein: CASSLFRDSYEQYF.

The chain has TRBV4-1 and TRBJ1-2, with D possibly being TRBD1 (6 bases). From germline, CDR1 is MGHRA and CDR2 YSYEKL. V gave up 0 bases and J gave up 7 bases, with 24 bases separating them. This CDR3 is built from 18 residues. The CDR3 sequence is CASSQEALAGGLSSGYTF. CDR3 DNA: TGCGCCAGCAGCCAAGAAGCCTTAGCGGGGGGCCTGAGTTCTGGCTACACCTTC.

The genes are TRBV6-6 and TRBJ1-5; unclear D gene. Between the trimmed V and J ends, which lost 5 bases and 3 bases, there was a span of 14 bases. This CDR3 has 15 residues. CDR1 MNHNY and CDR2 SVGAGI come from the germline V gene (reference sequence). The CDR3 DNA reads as TGTGCCAGCAGTGTTGTTCGGGGTGCCAATCAGCCCCAGCATTTT. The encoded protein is CASSVVRGANQPQHF.

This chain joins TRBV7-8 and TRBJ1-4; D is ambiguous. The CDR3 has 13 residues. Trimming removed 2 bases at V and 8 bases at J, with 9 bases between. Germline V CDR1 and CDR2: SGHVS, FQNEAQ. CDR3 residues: CASSLTAGEKLFF. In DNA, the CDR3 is TGTGCCAGCAGCTTAACGGCCGGGGAAAAACTGTTTTTT.

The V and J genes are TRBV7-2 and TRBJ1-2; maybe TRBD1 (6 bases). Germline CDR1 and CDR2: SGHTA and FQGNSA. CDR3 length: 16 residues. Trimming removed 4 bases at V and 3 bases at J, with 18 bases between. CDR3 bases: TGTGCCAGCAGCTCCCATGGGGGGCAGGGAGACTATGGCTACACCTTC. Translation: CASSSHGGQGDYGYTF.

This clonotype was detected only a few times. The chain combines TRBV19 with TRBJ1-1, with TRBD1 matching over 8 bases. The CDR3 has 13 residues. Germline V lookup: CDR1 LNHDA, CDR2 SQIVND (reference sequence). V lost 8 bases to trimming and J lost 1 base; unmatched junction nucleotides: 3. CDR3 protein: CASRQGWNTEAFF. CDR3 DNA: TGTGCCAGTCGACAGGGGTGGAACACTGAAGCTTTCTTT.

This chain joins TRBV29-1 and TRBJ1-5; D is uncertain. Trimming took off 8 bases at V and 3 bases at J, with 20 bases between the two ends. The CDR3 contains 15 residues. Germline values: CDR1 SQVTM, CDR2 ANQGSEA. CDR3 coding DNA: TGCAGCCAAAACCTTAATGACACACACAATCAGCCCCAGCATTTT. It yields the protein CSQNLNDTHNQPQHF.

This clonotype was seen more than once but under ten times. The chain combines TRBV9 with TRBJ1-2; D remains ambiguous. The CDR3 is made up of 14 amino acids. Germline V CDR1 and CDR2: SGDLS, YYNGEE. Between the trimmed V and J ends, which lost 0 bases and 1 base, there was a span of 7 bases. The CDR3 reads CASSVGLGNYGYTF. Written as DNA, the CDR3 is TGTGCCAGCAGCGTAGGCCTGGGTAACTATGGCTACACCTTC.

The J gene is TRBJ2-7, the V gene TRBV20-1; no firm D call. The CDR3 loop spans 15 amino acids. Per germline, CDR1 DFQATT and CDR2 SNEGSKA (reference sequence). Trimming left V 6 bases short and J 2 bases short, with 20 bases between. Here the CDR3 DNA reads TGCAGTGCCATCAGTGAGTCGGTACGGACCTACGAGCAGTACTTC. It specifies CSAISESVRTYEQYF.

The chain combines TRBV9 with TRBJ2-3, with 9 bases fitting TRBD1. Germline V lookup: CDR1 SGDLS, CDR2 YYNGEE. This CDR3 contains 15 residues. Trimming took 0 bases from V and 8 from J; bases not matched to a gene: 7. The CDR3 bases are TGTGCCAGCAGCGTAGCGGGACAGGGAGATGTTACGCAGTATTTT. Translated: CASSVAGQGDVTQYF.

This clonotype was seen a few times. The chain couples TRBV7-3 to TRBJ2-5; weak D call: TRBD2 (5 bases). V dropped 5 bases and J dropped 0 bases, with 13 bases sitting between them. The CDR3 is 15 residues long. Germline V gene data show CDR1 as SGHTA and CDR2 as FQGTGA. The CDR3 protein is CASSPWGANQETQYF. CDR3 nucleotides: TGTGCCAGCAGCCCTTGGGGAGCGAACCAAGAGACCCAGTACTTC.

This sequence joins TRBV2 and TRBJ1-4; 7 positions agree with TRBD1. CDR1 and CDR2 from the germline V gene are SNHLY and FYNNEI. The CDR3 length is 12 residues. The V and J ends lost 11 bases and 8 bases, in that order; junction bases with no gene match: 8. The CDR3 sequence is CAQGGGQEKLFF. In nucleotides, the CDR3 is TGTGCCCAGGGGGGCGGGCAGGAAAAACTGTTTTTT.

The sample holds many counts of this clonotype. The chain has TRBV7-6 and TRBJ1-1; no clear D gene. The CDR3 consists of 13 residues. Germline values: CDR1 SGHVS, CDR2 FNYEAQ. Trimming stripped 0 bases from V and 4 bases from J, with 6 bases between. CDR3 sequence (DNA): TGTGCCAGCAGCTTAGCGGACGGCACTGAAGCTTTCTTT. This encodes CASSLADGTEAFF.